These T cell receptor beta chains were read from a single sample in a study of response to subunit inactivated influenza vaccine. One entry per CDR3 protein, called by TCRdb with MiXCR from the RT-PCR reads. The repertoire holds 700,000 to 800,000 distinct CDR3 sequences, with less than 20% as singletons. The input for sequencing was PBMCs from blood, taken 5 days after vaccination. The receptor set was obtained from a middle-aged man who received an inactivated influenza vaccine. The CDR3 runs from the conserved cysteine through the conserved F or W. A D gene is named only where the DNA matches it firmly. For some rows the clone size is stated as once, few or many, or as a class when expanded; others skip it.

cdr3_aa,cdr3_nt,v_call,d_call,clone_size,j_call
CAIPGSRESDGYTF,TGTGCCATCCCTGGGTCCAGGGAATCCGATGGCTACACCTTC,TRBV12-3/TRBV12-4,NA,NA,TRBJ1-2
CSANNRDSQISYEQYF,TGCAGTGCCAACAACCGGGACAGCCAGATAAGCTACGAGCAGTACTTC,TRBV20-1,TRBD1,few,TRBJ2-7
CSVTTGAYEQYF,TGCAGCGTTACTACAGGAGCCTACGAGCAGTACTTC,TRBV29-1,NA,many,TRBJ2-7
CSVSHGGPSSYEQYF,TGCAGCGTTTCGCATGGCGGGCCCAGCTCCTACGAGCAGTACTTC,TRBV29-1,NA,NA,TRBJ2-7
CASSQIIAEYNEQFF,TGCGCCAGCAGCCAAATAATAGCGGAGTACAATGAGCAGTTCTTC,TRBV4-3,NA,few,TRBJ2-1
CASSPRTSGGLISYNEQFF,TGTGCCAGCAGCCCTAGGACTAGCGGGGGCTTAATCTCCTACAATGAGCAGTTCTTC,TRBV7-8,TRBD2,few,TRBJ2-1
CASTQLRVQTRNEQFF,TGTGCCAGCACCCAACTCCGGGTACAGACGCGCAATGAGCAGTTCTTC,TRBV12-3/TRBV12-4,NA,few,TRBJ2-1
CASSQGLAGVWYEQYF,TGCGCCAGCAGCCAAGGACTAGCGGGAGTATGGTACGAGCAGTACTTC,TRBV4-3,TRBD2,NA,TRBJ2-7
CASRNPTSGMPTYNEQFF,TGCGCCAGCAGAAATCCGACTAGCGGGATGCCAACCTACAATGAGCAGTTCTTC,TRBV23-1,TRBD2,NA,TRBJ2-1
CASSYTGGYGYTF,TGTGCCAGCAGTTATACAGGGGGGTATGGCTACACCTTC,TRBV6-5,TRBD1,NA,TRBJ1-2
CASSSLAGGHEQFF,TGCGCCAGCAGCTCCCTAGCGGGGGGGCATGAGCAGTTCTTC,TRBV5-1,TRBD2,many,TRBJ2-1
CSARLLNTDTQYF,TGCAGTGCTAGATTATTAAACACAGATACGCAGTATTTT,TRBV20-1,NA,few,TRBJ2-3
CASSPPGRGEAFF,TGTGCCAGCTCGCCCCCGGGCAGGGGTGAAGCTTTCTTT,TRBV18,NA,NA,TRBJ1-1
CASSSTGFYGYTF,TGTGCCAGCAGCTCGACAGGGTTCTATGGCTACACCTTC,TRBV7-9,TRBD1,many,TRBJ1-2
CASSSSTLFETQYF,TGCGCCAGCAGCTCTTCTACTCTTTTCGAGACCCAGTACTTC,TRBV5-1,NA,few,TRBJ2-5
CASSWDRDYEQFF,TGTGCCAGCAGCTGGGACCGGGACTATGAGCAGTTCTTC,TRBV7-3,NA,NA,TRBJ2-1
CAISPTASSGNTIYF,TGTGCCATCTCCCCTACCGCCAGCTCTGGAAACACCATATATTTT,TRBV10-3,NA,NA,TRBJ1-3
CSARSGQGADRAGELFF,TGCAGTGCTAGATCCGGGCAGGGGGCCGACCGGGCCGGGGAGCTGTTTTTT,TRBV20-1,TRBD1,NA,TRBJ2-2
CASSLGQASEQYF,TGTGCCAGCAGTTTGGGACAGGCATCCGAGCAGTACTTC,TRBV11-3,TRBD1,NA,TRBJ2-7
CASSFGENTEAFF,TGTGCCAGCAGTTTCGGGGAGAACACTGAAGCTTTCTTT,TRBV5-1,NA,many,TRBJ1-1
CASSQEIYRVRETQYF,TGCGCCAGCAGCCAAGAAATTTACAGGGTCCGAGAGACCCAGTACTTC,TRBV4-3,NA,NA,TRBJ2-5
CAISAPGLAALSSYNEQFF,TGTGCCATCAGTGCACCGGGACTAGCGGCCTTAAGCTCCTACAATGAGCAGTTCTTC,TRBV10-3,TRBD2,many,TRBJ2-1
CASSLGLAGDTDTQYF,TGTGCCAGCAGCCTAGGACTAGCGGGAGACACAGATACGCAGTATTTT,TRBV5-8,TRBD2,few,TRBJ2-3
CASSLSEDQTYEQYF,TGTGCCAGCAGCTTATCCGAAGACCAGACCTACGAGCAGTACTTC,TRBV7-6,NA,NA,TRBJ2-7
CASTRVGDGYTF,TGTGCCAGCACGAGAGTAGGAGATGGCTACACCTTC,TRBV7-9,NA,NA,TRBJ1-2
CASSVTGQTQYF,TGTGCCAGCAGTGTTACGGGCCAGACCCAGTACTTC,TRBV25-1,NA,few,TRBJ2-5
CASSQAVSPLRSSYNEQFF,TGCGCCAGCAGCCAAGCAGTATCCCCACTACGGAGCTCCTACAATGAGCAGTTCTTC,TRBV4-1,NA,NA,TRBJ2-1
CASSPYSGTGTLSEQYF,TGTGCCAGCAGTCCCTACTCCGGGACTGGAACGTTAAGCGAGCAGTACTTC,TRBV12-3/TRBV12-4,NA,few,TRBJ2-7
CASSPHAISSYEQYF,TGTGCCAGCAGTCCACACGCGATAAGCTCCTACGAGCAGTACTTC,TRBV28,NA,NA,TRBJ2-7
CASSHGGLSYNEQFF,TGTGCCAGCAGTCACGGGGGACTCTCCTACAATGAGCAGTTCTTC,TRBV28,NA,NA,TRBJ2-1
CSAPVGGVDEKLFF,TGCAGTGCTCCAGTGGGTGGTGTTGATGAAAAACTGTTTTTT,TRBV20-1,NA,many,TRBJ1-4
CSVELAEETQYF,TGCAGCGTTGAACTAGCGGAAGAGACCCAGTACTTC,TRBV29-1,TRBD2,many,TRBJ2-5
CSANINEQFF,TGCAGCGCAAATATCAATGAGCAGTTCTTC,TRBV29-1,NA,NA,TRBJ2-1
CASSRPGTGGTEAFF,TGTGCCAGCAGTCGTCCCGGGACAGGGGGAACTGAAGCTTTCTTT,TRBV2,TRBD1,NA,TRBJ1-1
CSAQPLTGTSGGASIETQYF,TGCAGTGCCCAGCCTTTAACCGGGACTAGCGGGGGGGCTTCGATCGAGACCCAGTACTTC,TRBV20-1,TRBD2,NA,TRBJ2-5
CASSLSGAAGDTIYF,TGTGCCAGCAGTTTAAGTGGGGCAGCGGGAGACACCATATATTTT,TRBV12-3/TRBV12-4,NA,NA,TRBJ1-3
CASSLRQTQETQYF,TGTGCCAGCAGCTTGAGGCAGACCCAAGAGACCCAGTACTTC,TRBV5-6,NA,many,TRBJ2-5
CSVTGHLNSYEQYF,TGCAGTGTTACGGGACACCTCAACTCCTACGAGCAGTACTTC,TRBV20-1,NA,few,TRBJ2-7
CASSQTTGLASPLHF,TGCGCCAGCAGCCAAACGACAGGGCTCGCTTCACCCCTCCACTTT,TRBV4-1,TRBD1,few,TRBJ1-6
CSVDLDRQETQYF,TGCAGCGTTGATCTCGACAGGCAAGAGACCCAGTACTTC,TRBV29-1,NA,few,TRBJ2-5
CASSEAQLSNSPLHF,TGTGCCAGCAGTGAAGCACAGCTGAGTAATTCACCCCTCCACTTT,TRBV6-1,NA,few,TRBJ1-6
CASSSRGLSSYEQYF,TGTGCCAGCAGCAGCCGGGGACTTTCTTCCTACGAGCAGTACTTC,TRBV7-2,NA,few,TRBJ2-7
CSATLAGPSYEQYF,TGCAGTGCTACTCTAGCGGGCCCCTCCTACGAGCAGTACTTC,TRBV20-1,TRBD2,few,TRBJ2-7
CASSHESGLLLGEQYF,TGCGCCAGCAGCCATGAGTCCGGACTCCTCCTAGGCGAGCAGTACTTC,TRBV4-1,NA,NA,TRBJ2-7
CASSLKGDGSNQPQHF,TGTGCCAGCAGTTTGAAGGGGGATGGTAGCAATCAGCCCCAGCATTTT,TRBV27,NA,NA,TRBJ1-5
CASSLIGGLRDTQYF,TGTGCCAGCAGCTTGATTGGAGGGCTCCGAGATACGCAGTATTTT,TRBV5-5,NA,NA,TRBJ2-3
CAIVVTGELFF,TGTGCCATCGTCGTAACCGGGGAGCTGTTTTTT,TRBV28,NA,NA,TRBJ2-2
CASRPGIQETQYF,TGTGCCAGCAGACCAGGGATTCAAGAGACCCAGTACTTC,TRBV6-5,NA,many,TRBJ2-5
CASRGYRLADYEQYF,TGTGCCAGCAGAGGGTATCGACTAGCTGACTACGAGCAGTACTTC,TRBV6-2/TRBV6-3,TRBD2,few,TRBJ2-7
CASSLSGQGDQPQHF,TGCGCCAGCAGCTTATCGGGACAGGGGGATCAGCCCCAGCATTTT,TRBV5-1,TRBD1,many,TRBJ1-5
CASSLLGGTYNEQFF,TGTGCCAGCAGCTTACTGGGGGGCACCTACAATGAGCAGTTCTTC,TRBV7-2,NA,many,TRBJ2-1
CATSGFNNEQFF,TGTGCCACCAGTGGCTTCAACAATGAGCAGTTCTTC,TRBV24-1,NA,NA,TRBJ2-1